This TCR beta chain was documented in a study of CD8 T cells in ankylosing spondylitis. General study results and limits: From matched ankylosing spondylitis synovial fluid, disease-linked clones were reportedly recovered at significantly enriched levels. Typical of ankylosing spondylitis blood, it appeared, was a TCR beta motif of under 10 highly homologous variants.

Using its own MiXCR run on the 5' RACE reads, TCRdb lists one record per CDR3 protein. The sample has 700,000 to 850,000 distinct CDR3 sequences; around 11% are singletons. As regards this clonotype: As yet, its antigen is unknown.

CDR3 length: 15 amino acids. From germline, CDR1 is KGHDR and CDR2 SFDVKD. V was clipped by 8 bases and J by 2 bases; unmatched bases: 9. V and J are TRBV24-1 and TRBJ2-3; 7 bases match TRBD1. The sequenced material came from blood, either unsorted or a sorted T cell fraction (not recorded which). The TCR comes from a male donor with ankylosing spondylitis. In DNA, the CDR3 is TGTGCCACCACGCCCGGGGACAGATACACAGATACGCAGTATTTT. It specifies CATTPGDRYTDTQYF.